Listed below are T cell receptor beta chains from one sample, sequenced in a study of CD8 T cells in ankylosing spondylitis. TCRdb reprocessed the 5' RACE reads via MiXCR and lists one record per CDR3 protein. Of 350,000 to 450,000 distinct CDR3 sequences listed, 26% are singletons. Sequenced input: blood, either unsorted or a sorted T cell fraction (not recorded which). Receptors were obtained from a male donor with ankylosing spondylitis. CDR3s leave out the opening cysteine and the closing phenylalanine or tryptophan. The D gene is left open where the match is weak.

>TRBV3-1|NA
ASSQLLGAAQETQY
>TRBV7-2|NA
ASSPRPSARTDTQY
>TRBV20-1|NA
SAAGGTDTEAF
>TRBV7-9|TRBD1
ASSLETGQNYGYT
>TRBV12-3/TRBV12-4|NA
ASSFGAKNTEAF
>TRBV6-5|NA
ASSSSDPAVNIQY
>TRBV11-2|NA
ASRKGGYEQY
>TRBV29-1|TRBD2
SVDSGKNEQF
>TRBV9|NA
ASSLTHRANEKLF
>TRBV20-1|NA
SASAQGTQY
>TRBV5-1|NA
ASSLVGRTDTQY
>TRBV20-1|NA
SARTSGNQPQH
>TRBV6-1|TRBD1
ASTRQGKGTEAF
>TRBV12-3/TRBV12-4|NA
ASRTDRTAF
>TRBV2|NA
ASRKEGSYNSPLH
>TRBV11-2|NA
ASSWAWEGEKLF
>TRBV27|TRBD1
ASSSNDRGGNQPQH
>TRBV24-1|TRBD1
ATSDPGTEVYNEQF
>TRBV4-2|TRBD2
ASSQPALAGGPRTQY
>TRBV12-3/TRBV12-4|NA
ASSLLQRNSPLH
>TRBV7-2|NA
ASSLLGGTGELF
>TRBV15|NA
ATSQQSLGSPLH
>TRBV15|NA
ATSRDRGQPNSPLH
>TRBV7-2|NA
ASSFQTARDNEQF
>TRBV20-1|NA
SARGWAPNEQF
>TRBV29-1|TRBD1
SVVSGQREQY
>TRBV12-3/TRBV12-4|NA
ASSPRAGITEAF
>TRBV24-1|TRBD2
ATSDTPHSGASSYEQY
>TRBV7-9|NA
ASRGFGSYNEQF
>TRBV9|NA
ASSVSPTQETQY
>TRBV15|NA
ATSSRDEQF
>TRBV7-9|NA
ASSLEHGTDTQY
>TRBV5-5|NA
ASSYSSEAF
>TRBV30|NA
AWSVLGAGGYT
>TRBV20-1|NA
SARDPPRGQTEAF
>TRBV5-6|TRBD2
ASSSLGGAGSTDTQY
>TRBV2|NA
ASSEQGLGTSTDTQY
>TRBV7-6|TRBD2
ASSSGLAGADEQY
>TRBV9|NA
ASSVGVNSNQPQH
>TRBV5-1|NA
ASSLGNTIYEQY
>TRBV20-1|TRBD2
SANAPRLAVSYNEQF
>TRBV7-9|TRBD2
ASTGGGLYEQY